Shown below are 12 T cell receptor beta chains from a single sample sequenced in a study of T-cell reconstitution after alpha-beta-depleted transplantation in children. Unique molecular identifiers tagged the TCRbeta library. TCRdb redid the calling of the PCR reads with MiXCR, one entry per CDR3 protein. The table shows about 250,000 distinct CDR3 sequences, with roughly a quarter occurring only once. This specimen was PBMCs, mostly from graft donor cells, taken 360 days after TCRalphabeta/CD19-depleted stem cell transplant. Receptors were obtained from a female patient aged 2-9 years who had a stem cell transplant for congenital amegakaryocytic thrombocytopenia, so the T cells may come from the graft donor.

The V and J genes are TRBV6-5 and TRBJ2-7, with TRBD1 matching 9 bases. J lost 4 bases, V lost 4 bases, and 8 bases had no gene match. Germline V gives CDR1 MNHEY, CDR2 SVGAGI. The CDR3 runs to 15 residues. The CDR3 sequence: CASSFGRDRVYEQYF. The CDR3 nucleotides are TGTGCCAGCAGTTTCGGCCGGGACAGGGTATACGAGCAGTACTTC.

This chain uses TRBV2 with TRBJ1-4, with TRBD1 matching 8 bases. The CDR3 is 19 residues long. Germline assignment: CDR1 SNHLY and CDR2 FYNNEI. CDR3 protein: CTRSFAPGGYKNHNEKLFF. CDR3 nucleotide sequence: TGTACCCGCAGTTTTGCACCAGGGGGCTACAAAAACCATAATGAAAAACTGTTTTTT.

This clonotype has just a few counts. V and J are TRBV24-1 and TRBJ2-1; D is uncertain. Germline V gives CDR1 KGHDR, CDR2 SFDVKD. The CDR3 totals 14 residues. Trimming left V 2 bases short and J 6 bases short, with 10 bases between. The CDR3 sequence is CATSDWPVGNEQFF. CDR3 in DNA: TGTGCCACCAGTGATTGGCCGGTGGGCAATGAGCAGTTCTTC.

Worth noting for this clonotype: Since no conserved phenylalanine or tryptophan closes the CDR3, a read error is the likely cause. The V gene is TRBV18, the J gene TRBJ1-5; TRBD1 is a possible D gene (6 bases). The germline CDR1 and CDR2 sequences are KGHSH and LQKENI. V was trimmed by 6 bases and J by 3 bases, leaving 12 bases between them. CDR3 length: 14 residues. CDR3 sequence (DNA): TGTGCCAGCTCGCCGACAGGCCCCAATCAGCCCCAGCATTGT. It yields the protein CASSPTGPNQPQHC.

This clonotype was detected a few times. This chain joins TRBV4-3 and TRBJ1-2; D may be TRBD1 (6 bases). Germline CDR1 reads LGHNA; CDR2 reads YSLEER. V lost 2 bases, J lost 4 bases, and 11 bases lay in between. This CDR3 spans 14 amino acids. The CDR3 coding sequence is TGCGCCAGCAGCCAATCCGCGGACAGCTATGGCTACACCTTC. This sequence encodes CASSQSADSYGYTF.

The sample holds a few counts of this clonotype. The chain links TRBV30 to TRBJ2-5; D gene uncertain. Germline CDR1 and CDR2: GTSNPN and SVGIG (reference sequence). The CDR3 is made up of 13 amino acids. With 3 bases removed from V and 5 bases from J, the gap between germline ends came to 13 bases. CDR3 in DNA: TGTGCCTGGAGACCCACGGGTGTTGAGACCCAGTACTTC. Protein sequence: CAWRPTGVETQYF.

The genes are TRBV18 and TRBJ2-2; D perhaps matches TRBD2 (5 bases). The CDR3 sequence is 15 residues long. Germline V gene sequence: CDR1 KGHSH, CDR2 LQKENI. V dropped 4 bases and J dropped 5 bases, with 14 bases sitting between them. CDR3 region: CASSLSGALTGELFF. The CDR3 DNA follows: TGTGCCAGCTCACTGAGCGGAGCGTTGACCGGGGAGCTGTTTTTT.

V gene TRBV29-1 combines with J gene TRBJ2-1, with D hard to call. The ends were cut back, 4 bases at V and 9 bases at J, with 13 bases in the middle. The CDR3 is made up of 12 amino acids. CDR1 SQVTM and CDR2 ANQGSEA come from the germline V gene. The CDR3 DNA is TGCAGCGTTGCGGGTAACGGGTTTGAGCAGTTCTTC. This translates into CSVAGNGFEQFF.

The chain couples TRBV2 to TRBJ2-3, with unresolved D. CDR3 length: 14 amino acids. The germline gives CDR1 SNHLY, CDR2 FYNNEI. V was shortened by 3 bases and J by 1 base, with 8 bases between the two germline ends. The CDR3 bases are TGTGCCAGCAGTGATAATTCTCGCACAGATACGCAGTATTTT. Its translation: CASSDNSRTDTQYF.

The chain carries TRBV7-2 and TRBJ2-4; the D gene is possibly TRBD2 (6 bases). Germline V gives CDR1 SGHTA, CDR2 FQGNSA. The germline V and J ends were trimmed by 2 bases and 1 base, with 12 bases remaining between them. The CDR3 has 16 residues. The CDR3 DNA reads as TGTGCCAGCAGCTTAAGGGGCGGGATCGCCAAAAACATTCAGTACTTC. It is translated as CASSLRGGIAKNIQYF.

In this sample, this clonotype turned up many times. The V gene is TRBV5-1, the J gene TRBJ2-2; D remains ambiguous. This CDR3 has 20 amino acids. V shed 0 bases and J shed 0 bases, with 21 bases lying between them. In germline, CDR1 is SGHRS, CDR2 YFSETQ. The CDR3 loop reads CASSLVPQRWILTNTGELFF. CDR3 bases: TGCGCCAGCAGCTTGGTACCACAGCGTTGGATTCTTACGAACACCGGGGAGCTGTTTTTT. Combining the CDR3 with reference TRBV5-1 and TRBJ2-2 gives the whole variable domain KAGVTQTPRYLIKTRGQQVTLSCSPISGHRSVSWYQQTPGQGLQFLFEYFSETQRNKGNFPGRFSGRQFSNSRSEMNVSTLELGDSALYLCASSLVPQRWILTNTGELFFGEGSRLTVL.

There are a few counts of this clonotype. The chain has TRBV28 and TRBJ2-7; D is possibly TRBD2 (5 bases). The CDR3 sequence is 15 residues long. The germline V and J ends were trimmed by 3 bases and 3 bases, with 15 bases remaining between them. The germline CDR1 and CDR2 sequences are MDHEN and SYDVKM. CDR3 bases: TGTGCCAGCAGTTTGGACTTTAACCAAGACTACGAGCAGTACTTC. This encodes CASSLDFNQDYEQYF.